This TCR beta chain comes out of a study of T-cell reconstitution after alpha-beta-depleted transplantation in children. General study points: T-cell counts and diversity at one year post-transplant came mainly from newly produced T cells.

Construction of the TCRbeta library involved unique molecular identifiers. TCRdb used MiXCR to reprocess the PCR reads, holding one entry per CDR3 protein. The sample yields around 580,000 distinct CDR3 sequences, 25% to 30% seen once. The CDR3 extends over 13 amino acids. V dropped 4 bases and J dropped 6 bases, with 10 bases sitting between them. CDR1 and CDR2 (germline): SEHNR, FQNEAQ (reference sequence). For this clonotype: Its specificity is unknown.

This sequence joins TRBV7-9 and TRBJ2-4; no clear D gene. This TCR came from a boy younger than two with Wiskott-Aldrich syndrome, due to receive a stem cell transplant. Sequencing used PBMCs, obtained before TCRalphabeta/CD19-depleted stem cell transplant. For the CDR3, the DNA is TGTGCCAGCAGCTCGTCCTCAGGAAACATTCAGTACTTC. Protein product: CASSSSSGNIQYF.